The present entry profiles one T cell receptor beta chain with its context. Antigen unknown. This sample is drawn from a study of CD4+ T cells in melanoma. Study observations and caveats: Diverse differentiation states were reported for melanoma neoantigen-specific CD4+ T cells. A reported correlation linked neoantigen-specific CD4+ T cells to CD8+, macrophage and B cell function.

The protocol was immunoSEQ multiplex PCR, while the TCRdb copy is restricted to in-frame clones and leaves out a portion. The sample shows 20,000 to 25,000 clones, around four fifths of them seen only once. The origin of this receptor is a human donor with melanoma.

Here the CDR3 reads CASSEQGKTGELFF. DNA of the CDR3: TGCGCCAGCAGTGAACAGGGGAAGACCGGGGAGCTGTTTTTT. The chain has TRBV10-1 and TRBJ2-2, with 7 bases fitting TRBD1. This CDR3 has 14 amino acids. CDR1 WNHNN and CDR2 SYGVQD come from the germline V gene (reference sequence). V shed 3 bases, J shed 5 bases, and the junction held 3 bases outside the gene matches.